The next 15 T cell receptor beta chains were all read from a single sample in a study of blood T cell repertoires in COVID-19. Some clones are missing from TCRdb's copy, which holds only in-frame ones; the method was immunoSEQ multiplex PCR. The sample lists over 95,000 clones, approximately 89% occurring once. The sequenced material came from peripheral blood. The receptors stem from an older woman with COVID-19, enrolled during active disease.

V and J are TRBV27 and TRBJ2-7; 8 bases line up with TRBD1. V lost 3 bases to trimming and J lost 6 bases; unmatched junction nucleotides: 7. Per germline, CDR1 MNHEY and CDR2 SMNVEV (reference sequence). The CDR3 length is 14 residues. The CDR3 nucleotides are TGTGCCAGCAGTTTGCTCGCGGACAGGGCCGAGCAGTACTTC. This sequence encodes CASSLLADRAEQYF.

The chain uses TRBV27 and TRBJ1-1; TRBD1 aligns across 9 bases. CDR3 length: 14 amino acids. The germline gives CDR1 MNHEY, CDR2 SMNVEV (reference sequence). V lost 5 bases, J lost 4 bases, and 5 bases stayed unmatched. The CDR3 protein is CASSNRGQGTEAFF. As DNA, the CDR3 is TGTGCCAGCAGTAACAGGGGGCAAGGCACTGAAGCTTTCTTT.

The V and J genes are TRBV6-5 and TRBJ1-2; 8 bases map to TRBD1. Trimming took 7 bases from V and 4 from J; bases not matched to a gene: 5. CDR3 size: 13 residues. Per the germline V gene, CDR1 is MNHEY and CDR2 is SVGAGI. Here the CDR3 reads CASTGQGSYGYTF. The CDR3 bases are TGTGCCAGCACTGGACAGGGTAGCTATGGCTACACCTTC.

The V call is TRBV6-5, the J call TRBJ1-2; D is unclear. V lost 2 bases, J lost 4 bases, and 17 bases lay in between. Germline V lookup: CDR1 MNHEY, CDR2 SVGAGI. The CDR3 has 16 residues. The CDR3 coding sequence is TGTGCCAGCAGTTACCCAGCGTCGGGTAACACCTATGGCTACACCTTC. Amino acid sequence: CASSYPASGNTYGYTF.

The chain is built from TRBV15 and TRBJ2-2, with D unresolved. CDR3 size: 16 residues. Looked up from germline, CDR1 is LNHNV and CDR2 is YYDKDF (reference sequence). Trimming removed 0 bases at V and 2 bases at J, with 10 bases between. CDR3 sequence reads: CATSRERLTNTGELFF. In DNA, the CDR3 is TGTGCCACCAGCAGAGAAAGGTTGACTAACACCGGGGAGCTGTTTTTT.

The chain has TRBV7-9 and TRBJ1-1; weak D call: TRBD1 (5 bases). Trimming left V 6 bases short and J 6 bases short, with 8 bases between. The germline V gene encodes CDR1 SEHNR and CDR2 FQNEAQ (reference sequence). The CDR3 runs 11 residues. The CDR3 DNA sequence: TGTGCCAGCAGGAGACAGCCTGAAGCTTTCTTT. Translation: CASRRQPEAFF.

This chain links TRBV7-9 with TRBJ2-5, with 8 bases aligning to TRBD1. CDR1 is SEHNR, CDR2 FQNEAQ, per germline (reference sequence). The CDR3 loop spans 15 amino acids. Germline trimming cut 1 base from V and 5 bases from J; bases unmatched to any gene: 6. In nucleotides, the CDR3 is TGTGCCAGCAGCTTAGGTCACAGGGGGTTGGAGACCCAGTACTTC. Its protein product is CASSLGHRGLETQYF. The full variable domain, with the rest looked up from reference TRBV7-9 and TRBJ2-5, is DTGVSQNPRHKITKRGQNVTFRCDPISEHNRLYWYRQTLGQGPEFLTYFQNEAQLEKSRLLSDRFSAERPKGSFSTLEIQRTEQGDSAMYLCASSLGHRGLETQYFGPGTRLLVL.

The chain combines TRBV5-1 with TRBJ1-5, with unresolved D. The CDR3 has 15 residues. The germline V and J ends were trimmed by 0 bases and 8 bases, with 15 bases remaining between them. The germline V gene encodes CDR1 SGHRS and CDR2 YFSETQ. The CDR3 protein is CASSLVGQPGEPQHF. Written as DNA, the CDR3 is TGCGCCAGCAGCTTGGTTGGGCAGCCCGGTGAGCCCCAGCATTTT.

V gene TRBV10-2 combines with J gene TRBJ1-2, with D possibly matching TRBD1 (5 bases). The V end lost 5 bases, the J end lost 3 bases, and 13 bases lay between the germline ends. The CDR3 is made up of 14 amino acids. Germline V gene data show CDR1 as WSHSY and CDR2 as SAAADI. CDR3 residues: CASSLWGGDYGYTF. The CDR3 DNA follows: TGCGCCAGCAGTCTCTGGGGCGGAGACTATGGCTACACCTTC.

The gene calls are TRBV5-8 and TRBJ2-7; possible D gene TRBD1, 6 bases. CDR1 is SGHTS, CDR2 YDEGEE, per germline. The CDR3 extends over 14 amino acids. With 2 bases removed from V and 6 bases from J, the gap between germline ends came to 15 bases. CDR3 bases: TGTGCCAGCAGCTTTCCAGGGGTCATTGGCGAGCAGTACTTC. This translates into CASSFPGVIGEQYF.

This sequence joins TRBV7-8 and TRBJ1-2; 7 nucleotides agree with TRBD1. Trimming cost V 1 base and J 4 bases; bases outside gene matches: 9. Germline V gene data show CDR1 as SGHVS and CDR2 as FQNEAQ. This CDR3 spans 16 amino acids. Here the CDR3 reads CASSLVGQAATYGYTF. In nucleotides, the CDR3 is TGTGCCAGCAGCTTAGTAGGACAGGCTGCAACCTATGGCTACACCTTC. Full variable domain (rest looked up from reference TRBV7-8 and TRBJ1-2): GAGVSQSPRYKVAKRGQDVALRCDPISGHVSLFWYQQALGQGPEFLTYFQNEAQLDKSGLPSDRFFAERPEGSVSTLKIQRTQQEDSAVYLCASSLVGQAATYGYTFGSGTRLTVV.

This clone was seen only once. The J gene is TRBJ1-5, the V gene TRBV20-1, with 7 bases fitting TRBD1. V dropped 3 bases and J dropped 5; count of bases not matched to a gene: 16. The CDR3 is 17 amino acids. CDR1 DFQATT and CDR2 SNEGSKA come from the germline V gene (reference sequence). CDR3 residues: CSASLQTGTVPYQPQHF. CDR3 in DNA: TGCAGTGCTAGTCTACAGACAGGGACGGTCCCCTATCAGCCCCAGCATTTT.

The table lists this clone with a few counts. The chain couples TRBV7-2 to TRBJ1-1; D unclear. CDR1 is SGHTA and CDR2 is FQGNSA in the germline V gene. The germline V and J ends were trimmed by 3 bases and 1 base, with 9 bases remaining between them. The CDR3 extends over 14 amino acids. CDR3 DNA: TGTGCCAGCAGCTTTCCCAACACGAACACTGAAGCTTTCTTT. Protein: CASSFPNTNTEAFF.

The CDR3 spells CASSPPGGSSYEQYF. CDR3 bases: TGTGCCAGCTCACCACCCGGGGGGAGCTCCTACGAGCAGTACTTC. The chain combines TRBV18 with TRBJ2-7; 7 bases align to TRBD2. This CDR3 has 15 residues. Germline V lookup: CDR1 KGHSH, CDR2 LQKENI. V trimming: 0 bases; J trimming: 0 bases; junction bases outside the gene matches: 2.

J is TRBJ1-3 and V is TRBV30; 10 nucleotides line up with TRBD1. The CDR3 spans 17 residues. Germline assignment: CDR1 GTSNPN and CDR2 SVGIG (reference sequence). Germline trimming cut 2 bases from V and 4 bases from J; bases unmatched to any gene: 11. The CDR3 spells CAWSRTGGIGLGNTIYF. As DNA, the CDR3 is TGTGCCTGGAGTAGGACAGGGGGGATCGGATTGGGAAACACCATATATTTT.